Listed below are T cell receptor beta chains from one sample, sequenced in a study of blood T cell repertoires in COVID-19. Method: immunoSEQ multiplex PCR; TCRdb's copy keeps in-frame clones and lacks some. The sample gives tens of thousands of clones, over 85% of which show up once; approximately 1.5% is in the top ten. The specimen was peripheral blood. The receptors derive from a man in his sixties with acute or convalescent COVID-19. Each CDR3 is given with its conserved first and last residue. The D gene is left open where the match is weak. Size tells how often a clone was seen (once, few, many) or the class of an expanded clone, and some rows leave it out.

d_call	clone_size	j_call	v_call	cdr3_aa	cdr3_nt
TRBD1	.	TRBJ1-5	TRBV30	CAWSLEGAGNQPQHF	TGTGCCTGGAGCTTAGAGGGGGCCGGCAATCAGCCCCAGCATTTT
TRBD1	.	TRBJ2-3	TRBV5-4	CASRLGTATDTQYF	TGTGCCAGCAGACTAGGGACAGCTACAGATACGCAGTATTTT
.	.	TRBJ1-1	TRBV7-2	CASSLQGQLGSAFF	TGTGCCAGCAGCTTACAGGGCCAGCTCGGGTCAGCTTTCTTT
TRBD2	.	TRBJ2-3	TRBV19	CASSLSGGGADTQYF	TGTGCCAGTAGTCTTAGCGGGGGGGGAGCGGATACGCAGTATTTT
TRBD1	.	TRBJ1-4	TRBV2	CASIRDRAPNEKLFF	TGTGCCAGCATCCGGGACAGGGCCCCTAATGAAAAACTGTTTTTT
TRBD1	.	TRBJ1-6	TRBV7-9	CASSFDDRDNSPLHF	TGTGCCAGCAGCTTTGACGACAGGGATAATTCACCCCTCCACTTT
TRBD1	.	TRBJ1-4	TRBV5-1	CASSRTGGSGEKLFF	TGCGCCAGCAGTCGTACAGGGGGCTCTGGTGAAAAACTGTTTTTT
TRBD1	.	TRBJ1-4	TRBV6-1	CASSGYQTGTGSILEKLFF	TGTGCCAGCAGTGGTTATCAGACCGGGACAGGGTCCATTCTTGAAAAACTGTTTTTT
TRBD2	.	TRBJ2-3	TRBV11-2	CASRLAGGYTQYF	TGTGCCAGCAGACTAGCGGGGGGCTATACGCAGTATTTT
.	.	TRBJ1-2	TRBV7-6	CASSSGDYGYTF	TGTGCCAGCAGCTCGGGGGACTATGGCTACACCTTC
.	.	TRBJ2-3	TRBV6-5	CARYPDSFTDTQYF	TGTGCCAGATACCCGGACAGCTTCACAGATACGCAGTATTTT
.	.	TRBJ1-2	TRBV6-5	CASTVAGVNYGYTF	TGTGCCAGCACCGTTGCCGGGGTAAACTATGGCTACACCTTC
.	.	TRBJ1-1	TRBV7-6	CASSLQGHTEAFF	TGTGCCAGCAGCTTACAGGGGCACACTGAAGCTTTCTTT
TRBD1	.	TRBJ1-5	TRBV4-1	CASSQPDRGVNQPQHF	TGCGCCAGCAGCCAACCGGACAGGGGAGTCAATCAGCCCCAGCATTTT
.	once	TRBJ1-2	TRBV15	CATSPDRNYGYTF	TGTGCCACCAGCCCCGACAGGAACTATGGCTACACCTTC
.	.	TRBJ1-2	TRBV11-2	CASSPSGLTVGGYTF	TGTGCCAGCAGCCCATCGGGACTAACGGTGGGAGGCTACACCTTC
TRBD1	.	TRBJ2-1	TRBV7-6	CASSLAVDRGTEQFF	TGTGCCAGCAGCTTAGCGGTCGACAGGGGTACTGAGCAGTTCTTC
.	.	TRBJ2-1	TRBV24-1	CATSVAGVSRNEQFF	TGTGCCACCAGTGTCGCAGGGGTTTCTAGAAATGAGCAGTTCTTC
.	.	TRBJ2-7	TRBV6-1	CASSEARVNRDYEQYF	TGTGCCAGCAGTGAAGCGCGAGTGAACAGGGACTACGAGCAGTACTTC
.	.	TRBJ2-2	TRBV6-2/TRBV6-3	CASSYNVQGELFF	TGTGCCAGCAGTTACAATGTTCAGGGGGAGCTGTTTTTT
.	.	TRBJ1-5	TRBV6-5	CASSGTRGFQPQHF	TGTGCCAGCAGCGGAACCCGGGGTTTTCAGCCCCAGCATTTT
.	.	TRBJ1-6	TRBV11-2	CASSLQIGASPLHF	TGTGCCAGCAGCCTACAGATTGGTGCTTCACCCCTCCACTTT
.	.	TRBJ1-1	TRBV2	CASSEEGGAPTEAFF	TGTGCCAGCAGTGAAGAGGGGGGGGCGCCCACTGAAGCTTTCTTT
TRBD1	.	TRBJ2-1	TRBV7-2	CASSSFPGQGDNEQFF	TGTGCCAGCAGCTCCTTCCCGGGACAGGGGGACAATGAGCAGTTCTTC
TRBD1	.	TRBJ1-2	TRBV6-5	CASRLNRGYGYTF	TGTGCCAGCCGTCTGAACAGGGGCTATGGCTACACCTTC
.	.	TRBJ2-1	TRBV5-4	CASSLLANYNEQFF	TGTGCCAGCAGCTTACTAGCAAACTACAATGAGCAGTTCTTC
TRBD1	once	TRBJ1-5	TRBV5-1	CASSLGTTGGNDQPQHF	TGCGCCAGCAGCTTGGGGACTACAGGGGGTAACGATCAGCCCCAGCATTTT
TRBD1	.	TRBJ1-2	TRBV5-8	CASSKRLQGSDGYTF	TGTGCCAGCAGCAAACGCTTACAGGGGAGTGATGGCTACACCTTC
TRBD1	.	TRBJ1-5	TRBV6-1	CASSEQTGGLRNQPQHF	TGTGCCAGCAGTGAACAGACAGGGGGCCTGAGGAATCAGCCCCAGCATTTT
.	.	TRBJ2-7	TRBV6-1	CASSEARERYEQYF	TGTGCCAGCAGTGAAGCTAGGGAGCGCTACGAGCAGTACTTC
TRBD1	.	TRBJ2-1	TRBV7-7	CASSLGTGGSYNEQFF	TGTGCTAGCAGCTTAGGGACAGGGGGATCCTACAATGAGCAGTTCTTC
.	.	TRBJ1-2	TRBV5-4	CASSLGRAAYGYTF	TGTGCCAGCAGCTTGGGCAGGGCCGCATACGGCTACACCTTC
.	.	TRBJ2-1	TRBV29-1	CSVGSVHKGGAVGNEQFF	TGCAGCGTCGGAAGCGTTCATAAGGGGGGGGCAGTGGGCAATGAGCAGTTCTTC
TRBD1	.	TRBJ2-7	TRBV30	CAWKGRGPSEQYF	TGTGCCTGGAAGGGCAGGGGGCCCTCCGAGCAGTACTTC
TRBD1	few	TRBJ2-3	TRBV2	CASSEPARTGLGTDTQYF	TGTGCCAGCAGTGAACCTGCTAGGACAGGGCTGGGCACAGATACGCAGTATTTT
.	.	TRBJ1-2	TRBV5-6	CASSLIQSYGYTF	TGTGCCAGCAGCTTGATACAGAGCTATGGCTACACCTTC
.	.	TRBJ2-1	TRBV27	CASSSTGSGKYNEQFF	TGTGCCAGCAGTTCCACGGGAAGCGGAAAATACAATGAGCAGTTCTTC